This record looks at one T cell receptor beta chain sequence and its context. CD8+ and CD4+ T cells taken from blood had their TCR beta sequenced. Each Susac syndrome patient had definite or probable disease by recently defined criteria. An amount of RNA that ranged from roughly 0.5 to 1 ug was reverse transcribed with random hexamers. TCR beta CDR3 was amplified by immunoSEQ multiplex PCR. This amplification extended across 54 Vbeta and 13 Jbeta segments. Each CDR3 protein gets one entry after TCRdb re-called the immunoSEQ multiplex PCR reads with MiXCR. Altogether some 200,000 distinct CDR3 sequences are present, under 97% being singletons, with the ten largest covering roughly 0.098%. These data are taken from a study of CD8 T cells in Susac syndrome. Germline-derived CDR1 and CDR2 are SGHDT and YYEEEE. With 4 bases clipped from V and 3 bases from J, the junction kept 12 bases outside the gene matches. This CDR3 spans 17 amino acids.

The chain links TRBV5-6 to TRBJ2-3; 9 bases agree with TRBD1. The sample was CD4+ T cells from PBMCs. This receptor was taken from a human donor with Susac syndrome. CDR3 coding DNA: TGTGCCAGCAGCCGCGGATCGGGGGGACAGGGAACAGATACGCAGTATTTT. Amino acids: CASSRGSGGQGTDTQYF.